Below are 21 T cell receptor beta chains sequenced from a single sample in a study of shared clonotypes between healthy human individuals (dated by TCRdb to 2020 to 2021). The library relied on the immunoSEQ multiplex PCR assay. The table comes from immuneACCESS by way of TCRdb, which keeps in-frame sequences with V and J called. Part of the clones is missing from these tables; in studies checked, under half for an unresolved V gene and the rest for unknown reasons. The sample has roughly 530,000 clones on record, 90% to 97% of them singletons. Clones ranked in the top ten supply about 0.057% of the sample. The sample was naive CD4+ T cells sorted from blood. Reading the label with the study, this specimen's cell subset or site is: CD45RA+ positively selected. The source of these receptors is a woman in her 30s in good health.

The CDR3 nucleotides read TGTGCCAGCAGTCTTGACACAGCTAACTATGGCTACACCTTC. It is translated as CASSLDTANYGYTF. The rearrangement uses TRBV2 and TRBJ1-2; D gene ambiguous. Germline V CDR1 and CDR2: SNHLY, FYNNEI. The CDR3 contains 14 residues. The ends were cut back, 5 bases at V and 0 bases at J, with 10 bases in the middle.

This chain connects TRBV19 to TRBJ2-7; D is unclear. CDR1 and CDR2 from the germline V gene are LNHDA and SQIVND (reference sequence). Trimming left V 8 bases short and J 7 bases short, with 9 bases between. The CDR3 consists of 10 residues. CDR3: CASLGSEQYF. CDR3 DNA: TGTGCCAGTTTGGGATCTGAGCAGTACTTC.

The rearrangement joins TRBV5-1 to TRBJ2-5; D is possibly TRBD1 or TRBD2 (6 bases each). The end of the DNA fits TRBJ2-7 better, so the J call may be wrong. The CDR3 runs to 14 residues. Looked up from germline, CDR1 is SGHRS and CDR2 is YFSETQ. CDR3 bases: TGCGCCAGCAGCTTGTATGGGGGGCTGGACGAGCAGTACTTC. It is translated as CASSLYGGLDEQYF.

The rearrangement links TRBV6-5 to TRBJ2-5; perhaps TRBD1 as D (5 bases). V was cut by 0 bases and J by 1 base, with 9 bases left in between. The CDR3 runs to 15 residues. In germline, CDR1 is MNHEY, CDR2 SVGAGI. CDR3 bases: TGTGCCAGCAGTTACTCGATTCAGGGCCAAGAGACCCAGTACTTC. Amino acids: CASSYSIQGQETQYF.

This chain uses TRBV9 with TRBJ2-4, with D perhaps matching TRBD2 (5 bases). V was clipped by 3 bases and J by 8 bases, with 18 bases between them. CDR3 size: 15 residues. Germline V lookup: CDR1 SGDLS, CDR2 YYNGEE. For the CDR3, the DNA is TGTGCCAGCAGCGAGAGGGCAGGCCCGGGCGACATTCAGTACTTC. Encoded protein: CASSERAGPGDIQYF.

The gene calls are TRBV6-1 and TRBJ2-7; tentatively, D is TRBD1 (6 bases). Germline V CDR1 and CDR2: MNHNS, SASEGT. This CDR3 has 13 amino acids. Deletions cut 6 bases from V and 5 bases from J, with 14 bases between. The CDR3 DNA sequence: TGTGCCAGCAGGGACACAGGGAAACACGAGCAGTACTTC. Its protein product is CASRDTGKHEQYF.

On this clone: Other nucleotide sequences in the sample specify the same CDR3. This chain uses TRBV6-5 with TRBJ2-7; TRBD2 matches at 10 bases. Germline V gene lookup returns CDR1 MNHEY and CDR2 SVGAGI. Trimming took 5 bases from V and 3 from J; bases not matched to a gene: 1. The CDR3 runs to 13 residues. CDR3 DNA sequence: TGTGCCAGCAGTCGGACTAGCGGCTACGAGCAGTACTTC. Amino acid sequence: CASSRTSGYEQYF.

A note on this clone: Other DNA sequences within the sample encode an identical CDR3. The rearrangement joins TRBV19 to TRBJ2-1; unclear D gene. Trimming stripped 3 bases from V and 9 bases from J, with 6 bases between. The CDR3 extends over 11 amino acids. Germline values: CDR1 LNHDA, CDR2 SQIVND (reference sequence). The CDR3 sequence is CASSIWGEQFF. In DNA, the CDR3 is TGTGCCAGTAGTATTTGGGGTGAGCAGTTCTTC. The whole variable domain, remainder taken from reference TRBV19 and TRBJ2-1, is DGGITQSPKYLFRKEGQNVTLSCEQNLNHDAMYWYRQDPGQGLRLIYYSQIVNDFQKGDIAEGYSVSREKKESFPLTVTSAQKNPTAFYLCASSIWGEQFFGPGTRLTVL.

The J gene is TRBJ2-1, the V gene TRBV5-1; a weak D match, TRBD1 (6 bases). This CDR3 is built from 13 residues. Deletions cut 1 base from V and 9 bases from J, with 11 bases between. Germline V lookup: CDR1 SGHRS, CDR2 YFSETQ. This CDR3 is CASSLSGAIEQFF. CDR3 coding DNA: TGCGCCAGCAGCTTGTCAGGGGCGATTGAGCAGTTCTTC.

This rearrangement joins TRBV5-1 to TRBJ1-1; 9 bases are shared with TRBD1. CDR3 length: 16 residues. J was trimmed by 6 bases and V by 6 bases; bases with no gene match: 15. Germline loops: CDR1 SGHRS, CDR2 YFSETQ. CDR3 sequence (DNA): TGCGCCAGCAACTCATATCCGGGACAGGGAGGATCTGAAGCTTTCTTT. It is translated as CASNSYPGQGGSEAFF.

The CDR3 coding sequence is TGTGCCAGCTCACCCGGGCCTTCTGGGGAGCTGTTTTTT. Its translation is CASSPGPSGELFF. The chain links TRBV18 to TRBJ2-2, with D unclear. The CDR3 is 13 amino acids. The germline V and J ends were trimmed by 3 bases and 8 bases, with 10 bases remaining between them. Germline lookup yields CDR1 KGHSH and CDR2 LQKENI.

In this sample, this clone turned up once. The chain employs TRBV29-1 and TRBJ2-1, with 10 bases aligning to TRBD1. Trimming removed 6 bases from V and 6 bases from J; junction bases left unmatched: 11. CDR3 length: 15 amino acids. CDR1 and CDR2 (germline): SQVTM, ANQGSEA. CDR3 sequence reads: CSVTPGQGQFNEQFF. CDR3 coding DNA: TGCAGCGTGACTCCGGGACAGGGGCAATTCAATGAGCAGTTCTTC.

The chain couples TRBV10-1 to TRBJ1-1; the D gene is possibly TRBD1 (5 bases). CDR3 length: 13 residues. The germline V gene encodes CDR1 WNHNN and CDR2 SYGVQD (reference sequence). V lost 7 bases to trimming and J lost 1 base, with 10 bases between them. The CDR3 loop is CASTRTKNTEAFF. The CDR3 nucleotides are TGCGCCAGCACCAGGACAAAGAACACTGAAGCTTTCTTT.

The chain's CDR3 is CASSIFYGGQSYEQYF. The CDR3 bases are TGTGCCAGTAGTATTTTTTACGGGGGACAGTCCTACGAGCAGTACTTC. The V gene is TRBV19, the J gene TRBJ2-7; D perhaps matches TRBD1 (7 bases). The germline gives CDR1 LNHDA, CDR2 SQIVND (reference sequence). The V gene lost 3 bases and the J gene lost 1 base, with 16 bases spanning the gap. The CDR3 is 16 amino acids.

The J gene is TRBJ2-1, the V gene TRBV6-1, with D hard to call. Between the trimmed V and J ends, which lost 6 bases and 4 bases, there was a span of 16 bases. This CDR3 is 15 amino acids long. Looked up from germline, CDR1 is MNHNS and CDR2 is SASEGT. The CDR3 loop reads CASRAASTSYNEQFF. CDR3 DNA: TGTGCCAGCAGAGCCGCGTCTACGTCTTACAATGAGCAGTTCTTC.

This clone was seen a single time. The chain employs TRBV29-1 and TRBJ2-3, with 9 positions matching TRBD2. Trimming at V came to 3 bases and at J to 4 bases, leaving 5 bases not matched to a gene. The CDR3 contains 14 residues. Germline V gene data show CDR1 as SQVTM and CDR2 as ANQGSEA. The CDR3 sequence is CSVDAGGPPDTQYF. The CDR3 DNA reads TGCAGCGTTGACGCGGGAGGGCCTCCAGATACGCAGTATTTT.

This clone was seen a few times. The rearrangement links TRBV2 to TRBJ2-1, with D unresolved. Germline loops: CDR1 SNHLY, CDR2 FYNNEI. The CDR3 runs to 13 residues. Trimming cost V 7 bases and J 8 bases, with 15 bases left between them. The DNA of the CDR3 is TGTGCCAGCACCGGACGGTCGGGCTATGAGCAGTTCTTC. Protein sequence: CASTGRSGYEQFF.

The V and J genes are TRBV27 and TRBJ2-7; 7 nucleotides line up with TRBD1. With V trimmed by 8 bases and J by 2 bases, 6 bases remained unmatched. Germline CDR1 and CDR2: MNHEY and SMNVEV (reference sequence). The CDR3 covers 13 residues. Here the CDR3 DNA reads TGTGCCAGCCCGTCCGGGACAGCCTACGAGCAGTACTTC. It is translated as CASPSGTAYEQYF.

V and J are TRBV28 and TRBJ2-3; D assignment may be TRBD1 or TRBD2 (5 bases each). This CDR3 is 15 amino acids long. Germline CDR1 reads MDHEN; CDR2 reads SYDVKM. V dropped 2 bases and J dropped 5 bases, with 14 bases sitting between them. CDR3 protein: CASSLDSGRGDTQYF. The CDR3 DNA is TGTGCCAGCAGTTTAGACAGCGGTCGGGGAGATACGCAGTATTTT.

This chain uses TRBV28 with TRBJ1-1, with 9 bases fitting TRBD1. The trim removed 2 bases at V and 11 bases at J, leaving 3 bases unmatched. The CDR3 runs 12 residues. In germline, CDR1 is MDHEN, CDR2 SYDVKM. CDR3 in DNA: TGTGCCAGCAGTTTAAGGGACAGGGAGGCTTTCTTT. As protein: CASSLRDREAFF.

The chain combines TRBV5-1 with TRBJ2-1; D remains unclear. CDR1 and CDR2 (germline): SGHRS, YFSETQ. The V end lost 4 bases, the J end lost 7 bases, and 15 bases lay between the germline ends. This CDR3 spans 14 amino acids. CDR3 bases: TGCGCCAGCAGCACCCGACAAGCGCGGAATGAGCAGTTCTTC. Residues: CASSTRQARNEQFF.